This T cell receptor beta chain was sequenced during a study of cytomegalovirus exposure and HLA in healthy donors. With respect to this clone: Its antigen is unidentified.

While the first cohort had 700 or so subjects, the donors belonged to the separate validation cohort of about 120 subjects. The table came from immunoSEQ multiplex PCR; TCRdb's copy has only in-frame clones and leaves some out. This sample has some 320,000 clones, with approximately 90% found just once. Study findings and constraints: The study found most TCR sequences rare, yet found some public TCRs in many donors.

This receptor was obtained from a woman in her 30s in good health and CMV-seropositive. Source material: PBMCs.

This CDR3 reads CASSQDRDWENIQYF. The CDR3 nucleotides are TGTGCCAGCAGCCAAGACAGGGATTGGGAAAACATTCAGTACTTC. This chain joins TRBV7-9 and TRBJ2-4, with 7 nucleotides matching TRBD1. Losses at the gene ends were 5 bases for V and 5 bases for J; bases not matched to a gene: 9. Germline lookup yields CDR1 SEHNR and CDR2 FQNEAQ (reference sequence). CDR3 size: 15 residues.